The source of this T cell receptor beta chain is a study of CD8 T cells in ankylosing spondylitis. Study outcomes and limitations: Reported data indicate significant enrichment of disease-linked clones within matched ankylosing spondylitis synovial fluid. The study identified a TCR beta motif of roughly eight highly homologous variants that appeared characteristic of ankylosing spondylitis blood. Those disease-linked clones were CD8+; they were also relatively rare in peripheral blood.

There are many counts of this clonotype. No antigen is known for it. MiXCR was run by TCRdb on the 5' RACE reads, yielding one entry per CDR3 protein. The table has about 480,000 distinct CDR3 sequences, 15% to 20% seen once; the top ten hold just over 1%. V dropped 5 bases and J dropped 7; count of bases not matched to a gene: 8. Germline CDR1 and CDR2: SGHAT and FQNNGV. The CDR3 extends over 15 amino acids. This sequence joins TRBV11-2 and TRBJ1-6; 7 nucleotides align to TRBD1. This TCR derives from a male donor with ankylosing spondylitis. The specimen was blood, either unsorted or a sorted T cell fraction (not recorded which). CDR3 loop: CASSPVGTENSPLHF. The CDR3 DNA sequence: TGTGCCAGCAGCCCCGTCGGGACAGAGAATTCACCCCTCCACTTT. Based on the CDR3 plus reference TRBV11-2 and TRBJ1-6, the full variable domain is EAGVAQSPRYKIIEKRQSVAFWCNPISGHATLYWYQQILGQGPKLLIQFQNNGVVDDSQLPKDRFSAERLKGVDSTLKIQPAKLEDSAVYLCASSPVGTENSPLHFGNGTRLTVT.